This is a list of T cell receptor beta chains from one sample in a study of T cell repertoires in cytomegalovirus infection. These receptors have no identified antigens. TCRdb processed the reads anew with MiXCR; each CDR3 protein has one entry. In the table there are a few hundred thousand distinct CDR3 sequences, about 28% of which are singletons. The material was cultured PBMCs, obtained from culture after CMV antigen stimulation. The receptors stem from a human donor in good health (CMV status not recorded). Some clones in this sample may be carry-over from other donors' samples. CDR3s include the opening cysteine and the closing phenylalanine or tryptophan. The D gene is left open where the match is weak. Where a row states a size, it is once, few, many or the class of an expanded clone; other rows omit it.

d_call j_call cdr3_length v_call clone_size cdr3_nt cdr3_aa
- TRBJ1-5 14 TRBV29-1 few TGCAGCGTTGGGGGAACAGGGAAAAATCAGCCCCAGCATTTT CSVGGTGKNQPQHF
- TRBJ1-2 14 TRBV7-6 - TGTGCCAGCAGACCCCAGGTTTCTAACTATGGCTACACCTTC CASRPQVSNYGYTF
- TRBJ2-1 14 TRBV11-3 few TGTGCCAGCAGCCCCCGGGACGGATTCAATGAGCAGTTCTTC CASSPRDGFNEQFF
- TRBJ1-1 13 TRBV19 - TGTGCCAGCTCGACGTGGGGCGACACTGAAGCTTTCTTT CASSTWGDTEAFF
TRBD1 TRBJ1-1 17 TRBV12-3/TRBV12-4 few TGTGCCAGCAGTTTCCTAGGGGACAGCCTTTGGGGCACTGAAGCTTTCTTT CASSFLGDSLWGTEAFF
- TRBJ1-5 14 TRBV7-2 medium-sized TGTGCCAGCAGCTTAGCGGGGGTCAATCAGCCCCAGCATTTT CASSLAGVNQPQHF
- TRBJ1-4 15 TRBV28 - TGTGCCAGCACCCTGGCTGGGGCCGGCGATGAAAAACTGTTTTTT CASTLAGAGDEKLFF
- TRBJ1-3 15 TRBV7-2 few TGTGCCAGCAGCCCCCGGGGGATATCTGGAAACACCATATATTTT CASSPRGISGNTIYF
- TRBJ2-7 13 TRBV7-6 few TGTGCCAGCAGCTTATCGGGAAAGTACGAGCAGTACTTC CASSLSGKYEQYF
TRBD2 TRBJ2-5 20 TRBV7-6 - TGTGCTAGCAGCTTAGGGGTTCCCGGGACTAGCGGGAGAAGGCAAGAGACCCAGTACTTC CASSLGVPGTSGRRQETQYF
TRBD1 TRBJ2-5 15 TRBV7-9 - TGTGCCAGCAGCTTAACCGGGACAGTCAAAGAGACCCAGTACTTC CASSLTGTVKETQYF
- TRBJ1-1 16 TRBV7-9 - TGTGCCAGCAGCTTAGTAGGGGACCCATTAGACACTGAAGCTTTCTTT CASSLVGDPLDTEAFF
TRBD1 TRBJ1-1 16 TRBV6-2/TRBV6-3 - TGTGCCAGCAGTTACGAGACAGGGGGTTGGGGCACTGAAGCTTTCTTT CASSYETGGWGTEAFF
- TRBJ1-3 14 TRBV7-8 many TGTGCCAGCAGCTTAGCCCAGAATGGAAACACCATATATTTT CASSLAQNGNTIYF
TRBD1 TRBJ1-2 16 TRBV19 - TGTGCCAGTAGGGGGACAGCCACCCCCCGAGATAGCGGCTACACCTTC CASRGTATPRDSGYTF
- TRBJ1-2 11 TRBV29-1 once TGCAGCGTTGAAGAGAACTATGGCTACACCTTC CSVEENYGYTF
- TRBJ1-3 17 TRBV7-9 few TGTGCCAGCAGCTCTGCGGGCCGGGAATTATCTGGAAACACCATATATTTT CASSSAGRELSGNTIYF
- TRBJ2-4 14 TRBV12-3/TRBV12-4 - TGTGCCAGCAGTTTAAGGACTAACGAAAACATTCAGTACTTC CASSLRTNENIQYF
- TRBJ1-5 15 TRBV7-2 - TGTGCCAGCAGCTTTAGCGCGGGCAGGGGCCAGCCCCAGCATTTT CASSFSAGRGQPQHF
TRBD1 TRBJ2-7 15 TRBV7-2 many TGTGCCAGCAGCCCCCCGGGACAGGTTACCTACGAGCAGTACTTC CASSPPGQVTYEQYF
TRBD1 TRBJ1-3 16 TRBV7-8 - TGTGCCAGCAGCTTCGGGACAGGGGATTCTGGAAACACCATATATTTT CASSFGTGDSGNTIYF
- TRBJ1-3 16 TRBV12-3/TRBV12-4 - TGTGCCAGCAGTTTTAAATATCAGGGTTCTGGAAACACCATATATTTT CASSFKYQGSGNTIYF
- TRBJ2-6 14 TRBV6-2/TRBV6-3 few TGTGCCAGCAGTTCCGAGTCTGGGGCCAACGTCCTGACTTTC CASSSESGANVLTF
- TRBJ2-3 17 TRBV6-1 many TGTGCCAGCAGCCCCCTGGGGGGAAGCGGGAGCACAGATACGCAGTATTTT CASSPLGGSGSTDTQYF
- TRBJ1-2 14 TRBV5-1 - TGCGCCAGCAGCTTGGGCGACTTCCCTCGAGGCTACACCTTC CASSLGDFPRGYTF
- TRBJ1-4 15 TRBV2 - TGTGCCAGCAGTCCAACAGGGCCAACTAATGAAAAACTGTTTTTT CASSPTGPTNEKLFF
- TRBJ2-3 16 TRBV7-2 many TGTGCCAGCAGCTTAGCTCGGTTAGCGGCCACAGATACGCAGTATTTT CASSLARLAATDTQYF
- TRBJ2-5 13 TRBV2 - TGTGCCAAGACCCCGGGGCTACAAGAGACCCAGTACTTC CAKTPGLQETQYF
- TRBJ2-2 16 TRBV6-1 - TGTGCCAGCAGTGAGGCGGTGGACCCTGCCCAGGGGGAGCTGTTTTTT CASSEAVDPAQGELFF
- TRBJ1-6 15 TRBV7-2 few TGTGCCAGCAGCCTGGACAGCCAAATTAATTCACCCCTCCACTTT CASSLDSQINSPLHF
TRBD2 TRBJ2-4 15 TRBV7-3 few TGTGCCAGCAGCTCCACGCCGGGGGGGCGCAACATTCAGTACTTC CASSSTPGGRNIQYF
TRBD1 TRBJ2-3 16 TRBV6-5 - TGTGTCAGCAGTACGACAGGGGCCGCCCCCACAGATACGCAGTATTTT CVSSTTGAAPTDTQYF
- TRBJ1-4 14 TRBV7-2 few TGTGCCAGCAGCCGGACCGTCGCTGGTGAAAAACTGTTTTTT CASSRTVAGEKLFF
- TRBJ1-3 14 TRBV29-1 - TGCAGCGTGAGCCCGTACAGGGCTGGAAACACCATATATTTT CSVSPYRAGNTIYF
- TRBJ1-2 13 TRBV7-2 many TGTGCCAGCGCGAGCACCGCTAACTATGGCTACACCTTC CASASTANYGYTF
- TRBJ1-5 15 TRBV19 - TGTGCCAGTAGTCCTAAACAGGGCTGGAATCAGCCCCAGCATTTT CASSPKQGWNQPQHF
TRBD1 TRBJ2-5 13 TRBV29-1 once TGCAGCTTCCTTGGGACAGCAAGGGAGACCCAGTACTTC CSFLGTARETQYF
- TRBJ1-2 15 TRBV28 - TGTGCCAGCAGTTACGCCAGGGGCCTTTCCTATGGCTACACCTTC CASSYARGLSYGYTF
TRBD1 TRBJ2-7 15 TRBV7-3 - TGTGCCAGCAGCTTAATGACAGGGGGCGACTACGAGCAGTACTTC CASSLMTGGDYEQYF
- TRBJ2-2 15 TRBV7-2 many TGTGCCAGCAGCTTAGGCAGGACCCTCACCGGGGAGCTGTTTTTT CASSLGRTLTGELFF
TRBD2 TRBJ2-3 14 TRBV6-2/TRBV6-3 few TGTGCCGGTCGGCCAGCGGGGCCCCGAGATACGCAGTATTTT CAGRPAGPRDTQYF
- TRBJ1-5 15 TRBV5-6 - TGTGCCAGCAGCCCGACAACCTATAGCAATCAGCCCCAGCATTTT CASSPTTYSNQPQHF
TRBD1 TRBJ2-4 15 TRBV4-1 - TGTGCCAGCAGCCAAGATAGGACAGGGGCAGACATTCAGTACTTC CASSQDRTGADIQYF
TRBD1 TRBJ1-3 17 TRBV7-2 many TGTGCCAGCAGCTTAGTCGGCCGGGGGGACAGGGGAAACACCATATATTTT CASSLVGRGDRGNTIYF
- TRBJ2-3 16 TRBV7-3 few TGTGCCAGCAGCTTAACGGGGACGGCAGGCACAGATACGCAGTATTTT CASSLTGTAGTDTQYF
- TRBJ1-2 16 TRBV19 - TGTGCCAGTAGTATCCGCCTGCGGGCAGCTAACTATGGCTACACCTTC CASSIRLRAANYGYTF
TRBD1 TRBJ1-6 15 TRBV7-8 few TGTGCCAGCAGCTCTAGGAGGACAGGGGGCTCACCCCTCCACTTT CASSSRRTGGSPLHF
TRBD1 TRBJ1-1 16 TRBV4-2 - TGTGCCAGCAGCTCGTATCAGACAGGGGCGAACACTGAAGCTTTCTTT CASSSYQTGANTEAFF
TRBD2 TRBJ2-1 17 TRBV20-1 - TGCAGTGCGGGAGGGATGACTAGCGGGAGGCACTACAATGAGCAGTTCTTC CSAGGMTSGRHYNEQFF